The entry below describes one TCR beta chain. Per the original methods: Reference gene primer amplification gave estimated nucleated cell counts. Assay used: immunoSEQ multiplex PCR; TCRdb lists only in-frame clones, some missing. V and J calls and clone size are copied from that table; D and trimming were computed from the DNA. Altogether around 150,000 clones are present, 89% being singletons, with the ten largest covering about 3%. These data come from a study of blood T cell repertoires in COVID-19. Study as a whole: Acute and convalescent COVID-19 specimens originated in the United States, Italy and Spain. T cells, B-cell-depleted T cells, or PBMCs supplied cDNA or gDNA.

The TCR sequence derives from a man aged 60 to 75 with acute or convalescent COVID-19. The sample was peripheral blood.

CDR3 sequence: CASSQDRGRYEQYF. The CDR3 DNA reads as TGCGCCAGCAGCCAAGACAGGGGGAGGTACGAGCAGTACTTC. This sequence joins TRBV4-1 and TRBJ2-7, with D perhaps TRBD1 (7 bases). V gave up 0 bases and J gave up 4 bases, with 10 bases separating them. The germline V gene has CDR1 MGHRA and CDR2 YSYEKL. The CDR3 has 14 amino acids.